Described below is a single T cell receptor beta chain sequence and its context. This specimen belongs to a study of shared clonotypes between healthy human individuals. Study information: Each donor's CD4 naive and CD4 memory cells filled three plates apiece, CD8 naive two, and CD8 memory one.

CDR3 length: 13 residues. V lost 3 bases and J 2 bases, leaving 8 bases between the germline ends. CDR1 and CDR2 (germline): LNHDA, SQIVND (reference sequence). Sequenced by immunoSEQ multiplex PCR; TCRdb stores in-frame clones only, minus some. The repertoire holds some 2,000,000 clones, with around 95% as singletons. The chain couples TRBV19 to TRBJ2-7; tentatively, D is TRBD1 or TRBD2 (5 bases each). The sequenced sample was naive CD4+ T cells sorted from blood. The subset: CD45RA+ positively selected. The TCR sequence derives from a man younger than 35 in good health. DNA for the CDR3: TGTGCCAGTAGTATGCAGGGACCCTACGAGCAGTACTTC. Amino acid sequence: CASSMQGPYEQYF.